This TCR beta chain appears in the sequencing data of a study of blood T cell repertoires in COVID-19. The overall study: Samples of COVID-19 (acute and convalescent) were obtained from the United States, Italy and Spain. Sources were T cells, B-cell-depleted T cells, or PBMCs; the material itself was cDNA or gDNA.

Assay used: immunoSEQ multiplex PCR; TCRdb lists only in-frame clones, some missing. The table includes about 270,000 clones, around 89% detected once. Clinical histories supplied by participants themselves formed the basis of cohort assignment. Symptom resolution, clearance, or two negative PCRs marked the recovered donors of Cohort 3. V shed 3 bases and J 2 bases; nucleotides not matched to a gene: 7. Germline CDR1 reads MDHEN; CDR2 reads SYDVKM. The CDR3 runs to 16 residues. V is TRBV28 and J is TRBJ1-5; 7 nucleotides match TRBD1. Sequenced material: PBMCs or T cells enriched from blood (not recorded which). The receptor was derived from a woman younger than 30 who had recovered from COVID-19. Written as DNA, the CDR3 is TGTGCCAGCAGTTTCGTAGGGCAGGGGGGCAATCAGCCCCAGCATTTT. Translating gives CASSFVGQGGNQPQHF. Complete variable domain (other parts from reference TRBV28 and TRBJ1-5): DVKVTQSSRYLVKRTGEKVFLECVQDMDHENMFWYRQDPGLGLRLIYFSYDVKMKEKGDIPEGYSVSREKKERFSLILESASTNQTSMYLCASSFVGQGGNQPQHFGDGTRLSIL.